One sample yielded the 17 T cell receptor beta chains listed below, sequenced in a study of T cell responses to AZD1222 COVID-19 vaccine. Sequencing used immunoSEQ multiplex PCR; TCRdb keeps in-frame clones, though not all of them. The sample consists of more than 70,000 clones, approximately 90% of them appearing once. Sequences were derived from peripheral blood, sampled 28 days after the second AZD1222 dose. These receptors all come from an adult who received the AZD1222 COVID-19 vaccine.

The V and J genes are TRBV5-1 and TRBJ2-1; a weak D match, TRBD1 (6 bases). Germline V lookup: CDR1 SGHRS, CDR2 YFSETQ. The CDR3 length is 14 residues. The V end was cut by 3 bases, the J end by 6 bases, with 13 bases between. Here the CDR3 reads CASSSLTGSNEQFF. DNA of the CDR3: TGCGCCAGCAGCTCCTTGACAGGCTCCAATGAGCAGTTCTTC.

V gene TRBV25-1 combines with J gene TRBJ1-4; D is possibly TRBD1 (6 bases). CDR3 size: 12 residues. Trimming stripped 1 base from V and 10 bases from J, with 7 bases between. Germline CDR1 is MGHDK and CDR2 is SYGVNS. The CDR3, as DNA: TGTGCCAGCAGTGAATTCAGGGGAAAACTGTTTTTT. As protein: CASSEFRGKLFF.

The chain carries TRBV19 and TRBJ1-1; D is possibly TRBD1 (6 bases). Per the germline V gene, CDR1 is LNHDA and CDR2 is SQIVND (reference sequence). The CDR3 loop spans 14 amino acids. V dropped 5 bases and J dropped 4 bases, with 14 bases sitting between them. CDR3 protein: CASSPGAGGTEAFF. The CDR3, as DNA: TGTGCCAGTAGTCCAGGGGCGGGGGGCACTGAAGCTTTCTTT.

This rearrangement joins TRBV5-1 to TRBJ2-2, with TRBD1 matching over 9 bases. J lost 6 bases, V lost 4 bases, and 7 bases had no gene match. Looked up from germline, CDR1 is SGHRS and CDR2 is YFSETQ. This CDR3 is built from 15 residues. The chain's CDR3 is CASSLRTGAAGELFF. CDR3 coding DNA: TGCGCCAGCAGCCTCAGGACAGGGGCGGCCGGGGAGCTGTTTTTT.

The chain links TRBV9 to TRBJ1-3; D is perhaps TRBD1 (6 bases). The length of the CDR3 is 15 residues. Germline values: CDR1 SGDLS, CDR2 YYNGEE. Trimming pared 2 bases from V and 1 base from J, leaving 10 bases between. CDR3 region: CASSVGTPSGNTIYF. The CDR3 nucleotides read TGTGCCAGCAGCGTGGGGACACCTTCTGGAAACACCATATATTTT.

The chain uses TRBV4-3 and TRBJ1-3, with D tentatively TRBD1 (5 bases). From germline, CDR1 is LGHNA and CDR2 YSLEER. The CDR3 runs 14 residues. Trimming cost V 6 bases and J 4 bases, with 13 bases left between them. The DNA for the CDR3 is TGCGCCAGCAGTTTCGCCGGGGCAGGAAACACCATATATTTT. Translating gives CASSFAGAGNTIYF.

This chain's CDR3 is CASSLTGAAEAFF. The DNA of the CDR3 is TGTGCCAGCAGCTTAACAGGGGCGGCTGAAGCTTTCTTT. This chain uses TRBV5-5 with TRBJ1-1, with 7 nucleotides matching TRBD1. The CDR3 extends over 13 amino acids. Germline-derived CDR1 and CDR2 are SGHKS and YYEKEE (reference sequence). With 2 bases clipped from V and 6 bases from J, the junction kept 4 bases outside the gene matches.

This rearrangement joins TRBV24-1 to TRBJ2-4, with D possibly TRBD2 on 6 matching bases. Trimming stripped 7 bases from V and 1 base from J, with 13 bases between. This CDR3 has 15 residues. Germline assignment: CDR1 KGHDR and CDR2 SFDVKD. The CDR3: CATRRQTRAKNIQYF. The CDR3 DNA sequence: TGTGCCACCAGAAGGCAGACTAGGGCCAAAAACATTCAGTACTTC.

The chain has TRBV4-3 and TRBJ1-6; D unclear. Germline V gene lookup returns CDR1 LGHNA and CDR2 YSLEER. This CDR3 has 13 residues. V dropped 6 bases and J dropped 9 bases, with 12 bases sitting between them. The CDR3 bases are TGCGCCAGCAGTCCAAGATCAAGTTCACCCCTCCACTTT. Amino acids: CASSPRSSSPLHF.

This clone was picked up a small number of times. The chain joins TRBV6-2 or TRBV6-3 to TRBJ2-6; D gene ambiguous. V shed 5 bases and J shed 0 bases, with 5 bases lying between them. CDR3 size: 14 residues. Germline-derived CDR1 and CDR2 are MNHEY and SVGEGT. DNA of the CDR3: TGTGCCAGCAGTAGAGACTCTGGGGCCAACGTCCTGACTTTC. Its translation is CASSRDSGANVLTF.

The rearrangement joins TRBV28 to TRBJ1-6; unclear D gene. The V end was cut by 4 bases, the J end by 7 bases, with 14 bases between. Germline assignment: CDR1 MDHEN and CDR2 SYDVKM. The CDR3 is made up of 15 amino acids. This CDR3 reads CASSYIEPGNSPLHF. In DNA, the CDR3 is TGTGCCAGCAGTTATATTGAACCGGGAAATTCACCCCTCCACTTT.

The chain recombines TRBV6-5 with TRBJ1-1; D is undetermined. The germline gives CDR1 MNHEY, CDR2 SVGAGI. With 6 bases removed from V and 10 bases from J, the gap between germline ends came to 12 bases. The CDR3 totals 11 residues. CDR3 loop: CASRNYLGAFF. CDR3 coding DNA: TGTGCCAGCAGGAACTATTTGGGAGCTTTCTTT.

V gene TRBV27 combines with J gene TRBJ2-1, with 8 bases aligning to TRBD2. J gave up 3 bases and V 3 bases, and 13 bases lay outside the gene matches. Germline loops: CDR1 MNHEY, CDR2 SMNVEV (reference sequence). The CDR3 contains 18 residues. CDR3 bases: TGTGCCAGCAGTTTTTACCGGGCGGGAGGCCAGGGCTACAATGAGCAGTTCTTC. It specifies CASSFYRAGGQGYNEQFF.

This clone turned up a few times. The gene calls are TRBV27 and TRBJ2-5, with no clear D. Trimming left V 4 bases short and J 4 bases short, with 7 bases between. Germline V gives CDR1 MNHEY, CDR2 SMNVEV (reference sequence). The CDR3 runs 12 residues. CDR3 residues: CASSSNGETQYF. The DNA for the CDR3 is TGTGCCAGCAGTTCCAACGGAGAGACCCAGTACTTC.

The chain employs TRBV30 and TRBJ1-6, with unresolved D. V shed 3 bases and J shed 7 bases, with 16 bases lying between them. The CDR3 covers 15 residues. CDR1 is GTSNPN, CDR2 SVGIG, per germline (reference sequence). CDR3 bases: TGTGCCTGGAGGGGGAAGCGGACGAGAAATTCACCCCTCCACTTT. Translating it yields CAWRGKRTRNSPLHF.

Only one count was recorded for this clone. This rearrangement joins TRBV2 to TRBJ2-5, with D possibly matching TRBD1 (7 bases). The length of the CDR3 is 13 residues. The germline V gene encodes CDR1 SNHLY and CDR2 FYNNEI. V lost 6 bases and J 1 base, leaving 9 bases between the germline ends. CDR3 amino acids: CASSQGGQETQYF. The CDR3, as DNA: TGTGCCAGCAGCCAGGGGGGCCAAGAGACCCAGTACTTC.

This clone was counted between two and nine times. This chain joins TRBV4-2 and TRBJ2-1; 7 bases line up with TRBD2. The ends lost 4 bases at V and 2 bases at J; junction bases unmatched: 5. Germline V gives CDR1 LGHNA, CDR2 YNFKEQ. The CDR3 has 15 residues. CDR3 amino acids: CASSREREPYNEQFF. CDR3 in DNA: TGTGCCAGCAGCCGAGAGCGGGAACCCTACAATGAGCAGTTCTTC.